Sequencing of this T cell receptor beta chain was carried out in a study of blood T cells in healthy people across ages. Study results and limitations: Older individuals had lower TCR beta diversity per million T cells (the decline was roughly linear). From one million sequenced T cells, diversity estimates were lower bounds. Naive and antigen-experienced cells were not separated, limiting conclusive comparison.

Together with a sample-barcoded 5' primer, a J-beta primer mix was included in a second PCR lasting about 7 to 12 cycles. Using its own MiXCR run on the 5' RACE reads, TCRdb lists one record per CDR3 protein. The top ten hold over 2% of the sample, which has under 2,000,000 distinct CDR3 sequences, 49% seen once. Turning to this clonotype: Its antigen remains unknown.

This sequence originates from a middle-aged woman in good health. The sequenced material came from blood.

CDR3 sequence: CASSLQGFLYEQYF. The CDR3 nucleotides are TGTGCCAGCAGTTTACAGGGATTCCTCTACGAGCAGTACTTC. The V and J genes are TRBV11-2 and TRBJ2-7, with a tentative D call TRBD1 (6 bases). Germline CDR1 is SGHAT and CDR2 is FQNNGV. This CDR3 region has 14 residues. V was pared by 6 bases and J by 3 bases, with 15 bases between.